This T cell receptor (beta chain) was retrieved from a study of blood T cells in healthy people across ages (dated by TCRdb to the mid-2010s). Regarding the complete study: Template switching captured roughly one uniquely barcoded TCR beta cDNA molecule per two T cells in model experiments. To track age-related changes in TCR beta repertoire diversity, the study relied on deep sequencing normalized with unique cDNA molecular identifiers. Four age groups were formed from the donors: young (average roughly 16 years), middle-aged (approximately 42), aged (about 68) and long-lived (around 82). Donors of different ages were randomly distributed across sequencing lanes to avoid experimental bias. Using the same blood draw, the study looked at two additional independent replicas of 1 million unique cDNA reads for two donors, one aged 18 to 29 and the other aged 80 or older. General findings and caveats noted by the study authors: There was a strong correlation between observed TCR beta diversity and the percentage of naive T cells measured by flow cytometry. Because profiling used bulk unsorted PBMCs, naive and antigen-experienced compartments could not be compared conclusively. Total diversity estimates from one million sequenced T cells were considered lower bounds and underestimates. As age increased, observed TCR beta diversity per million T cells dropped in a roughly linear way, and a significant reduction was already evident by age 40. Donor CMV infection status was unknown, potentially confounding age-related changes in expanded clonotypes. Compared with the aged group, the long-lived group had more naive CD4+ T cells, fewer expanded clones and increased TCR diversity, suggesting age selection.

The protocol used for the library was 5' RACE. Sequenced using an Illumina HiSeq 2500. A second PCR of roughly 6 to 11 cycles was run with a J-beta primer mix and a sample-barcoded 5' primer. A unique molecular identifier was introduced onto each TCR beta cDNA molecule by a template-switch 5' adaptor carrying 12 random nucleotides. At least 2.5 million CDR3-containing paired-end reads were obtained from each sample. All of the RNA was converted into first-strand cDNA using the Mint cDNA synthesis kit, with a TRBC-specific oligonucleotide serving as the primer. After uracil-DNA glycosylase treatment, a first 18-cycle PCR used universal primers M1SS and BC2_uni_R on all cDNA. The authors' analysis ran thus. Normalization of each sample was performed by random selection of 1 million high-quality reads, each carrying a distinct molecular identifier. Reads sharing molecular identifiers were discarded rather than binned into consensus sequences. MiTCR, set to a Q25 quality threshold and the strictest error-elimination algorithm, was used for CDR3 identification, clonotype clustering and error correction. A nonparametric unseen species model using Euler transformation provided a lower-bound estimate of total TCR beta diversity. Through fastp at Q25 and MiXCR, TCRdb rebuilt clones from the public reads, retaining in-frame beta chains. Merged by CDR3 protein, the rows form single entries marked with the most common genes and DNA. TCRdb, not the authors, supplied the V and J calls. For this sample there are some 1.5 million distinct CDR3 sequences; 28% appear just once. The top ten clonotypes cover 7.7% of the sample.

The 40 or so donors, aged about 6 to 95 years, were systemically healthy Caucasian individuals from Russia. Around 9.7 milliliters of peripheral blood were collected from each donor into EDTA-treated Vacutainer tubes. PBMCs were isolated by Ficoll-Paque density-gradient centrifugation, with at least 7 million obtained per sample. Trizol reagent was used to extract total RNA from the PBMCs, yielding at least 5.5 micrograms per sample. Naive CD45RAhigh/CD27high T cell percentages were measured by flow cytometry on a PBMC aliquot from every donor. The CDR3 numbers 14 residues from cysteine through phenylalanine. The DNA shown is the 42-base CDR3, in frame from base 1. Trimming takes 4 bases off V and 8 bases off J; junction bases not matched to a gene: 11. The germline V gene sets CDR1 to SGHRS and CDR2 to YFSETQ. This clonotype came up once. No cognate antigen has been identified for it. It has no much larger one-base neighbor in the sample; base qualities were not kept. One read is thin evidence.

Rearrangement joined TRBV5-1 to TRBJ1-2; the junction holds 7 bases that match TRBD1. Sample: blood. The origin of this receptor is a young woman in good health. The CDR3 in this case is CASSPDRAEWGYTF. The bases read TGCGCCAGCAGCCCAGACAGGGCGGAATGGGGCTACACCTTC.